The present TCR beta chain was sequenced within a study of T-cell memory formation after mild COVID-19. Across the whole study: Each donor largely had its own TCR clusters. Notes on the study in general: Contracting CD4+ clones lay largely in CM and EM, with CD8+ ones residing in EMRA. Cross-reactive memory seemingly joined, as some responding clones were found in pre-infection memory. Whereas later expanders leaned CD4+, clones contracting day 15 to 85 showed a balanced CD4/CD8 makeup.

This clonotype was counted ten times or more. What it binds is not known. This CDR3 spans 12 amino acids. Between the trimmed V and J ends, which lost 0 bases and 4 bases, there was a span of 3 bases. Germline V gene lookup returns CDR1 MGHRA and CDR2 YSYEKL. TCRdb called the 5' RACE reads again in MiXCR, with one record for every CDR3 protein. The sample has 95,000 to 120,000 distinct CDR3 sequences, about 24% seen once. The V and J genes are TRBV4-1 and TRBJ2-5; D not certain. What was sequenced was PBMCs or a T cell subset sorted from them (not recorded which). The clonotype originates from a man between 18 and 29 years old who had mild COVID-19 (a few samples of this study predate the infection). Cell type and time point are not known. DNA of the CDR3: TGCGCCAGCAGCCAAGATCTAGAGACCCAGTACTTC. This gives the protein CASSQDLETQYF.